These 5 T cell receptor beta chains originate from one sample sequenced in a study of blood T cell repertoires in COVID-19. Repertoires were generated with immunoSEQ multiplex PCR, while TCRdb's copy carries only in-frame clones and drops some. The profile shows approximately 260,000 clones, 88% of them singletons. Sequences were obtained from PBMCs or T cells enriched from blood (not recorded which). The receptors originated from a woman aged 40 to 49 with acute COVID-19.

V usage is TRBV25-1 and J usage is TRBJ1-2; D gene unclear. Trimming took 3 bases from V and 3 from J, leaving 5 bases between them. This CDR3 has 12 residues. Looked up from germline, CDR1 is MGHDK and CDR2 is SYGVNS. CDR3 coding DNA: TGTGCCAGCAGTGATATCTACTATGGCTACACCTTC. This encodes CASSDIYYGYTF.

The rearrangement joins TRBV3-1 (or the pseudogene TRBV3-2) to TRBJ2-7; TRBD2 matches at 7 bases. Germline lookup yields CDR1 LGHDT and CDR2 YNNKEL (reference sequence). This CDR3 has 15 amino acids. J was trimmed by 4 bases and V by 4 bases; bases with no gene match: 10. In DNA form, the CDR3 reads TGTGCCAGCAGCCCAACCGGGACTACCCCTTACGAGCAGTACTTC. Its protein product is CASSPTGTTPYEQYF.

The chain is built from TRBV3-1 (or the pseudogene TRBV3-2) and TRBJ2-1; tentative D call: TRBD1 (6 bases). Trimming shortened V by 5 bases and J by 0 bases, and 8 bases separated the two germline ends. This CDR3 contains 14 residues. CDR1 is LGHDT and CDR2 is YNNKEL in the germline V gene (reference sequence). The CDR3 reads CASSVGASYNEQFF. CDR3 nucleotides: TGTGCCAGCAGCGTGGGGGCCTCCTACAATGAGCAGTTCTTC.

The rearrangement joins TRBV28 to TRBJ1-4, with D uncertain. V lost 6 bases to trimming and J lost 0 bases, with 8 bases between them. Germline CDR1 and CDR2: MDHEN and SYDVKM. This CDR3 contains 14 residues. This chain's CDR3 is CASSYIATNEKLFF. The CDR3 DNA follows: TGTGCCAGCAGCTATATTGCAACTAATGAAAAACTGTTTTTT.

The chain couples TRBV28 to TRBJ2-4; D perhaps matches TRBD1 (6 bases). The CDR3 loop spans 16 amino acids. V was trimmed by 7 bases and J by 0 bases, leaving 16 bases between them. The germline gives CDR1 MDHEN, CDR2 SYDVKM. The CDR3 nucleotides are TGTGCCAGCACCACTCAGGGGTCTTCAGCCAAAAACATTCAGTACTTC. It translates to CASTTQGSSAKNIQYF.